This TCR beta chain was captured in a study of blood T cells in healthy people across ages. For the second PCR, which ran for roughly 6 to 11 cycles, a sample-barcoded 5' primer and a J-beta primer mix were used. TCRdb re-called the 5' RACE reads with MiXCR, one entry per CDR3 protein. The sample carries about 970,000 distinct CDR3 sequences, roughly 51% recorded once. The total RNA that was extracted per sample amounted to at least 6 micrograms. This clonotype occurred a few times. The CDR3 sequence is 14 residues long. The germline CDR1 and CDR2 sequences are DFQATT and SNEGSKA (reference sequence). V lost 5 bases, J lost 1 base, and 4 bases stayed unmatched.

The sequencing input was blood. The sequence came from a woman in her sixties in good health. The chain is built from TRBV20-1 and TRBJ2-3; 9 bases align to TRBD2. CDR3 DNA: TGCAGTGCTCCCCGGACTAGCGGCACAGATACGCAGTATTTT. It yields the protein CSAPRTSGTDTQYF.